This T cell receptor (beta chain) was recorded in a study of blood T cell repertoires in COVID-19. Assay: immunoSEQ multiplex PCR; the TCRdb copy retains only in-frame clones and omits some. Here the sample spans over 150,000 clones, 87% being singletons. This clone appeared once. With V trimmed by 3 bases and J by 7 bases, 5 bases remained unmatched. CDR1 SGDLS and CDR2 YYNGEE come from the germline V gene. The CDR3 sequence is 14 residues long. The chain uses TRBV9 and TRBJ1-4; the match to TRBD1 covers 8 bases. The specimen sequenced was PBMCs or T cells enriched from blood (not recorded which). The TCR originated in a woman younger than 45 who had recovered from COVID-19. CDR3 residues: CASSGQGKGEKLFF. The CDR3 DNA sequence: TGTGCCAGCAGCGGACAGGGGAAAGGTGAAAAACTGTTTTTT.